The clone carrying this T cell receptor beta chain came up a few times. Its antigen remains unidentified. An end of the junction does not agree with germline; a read error may underlie this. This sample was taken from a study of blood T cells in healthy people across ages. Study outcomes and limitations: Correlation between TCR beta diversity and naive T cell percentage was strong.

Ten milliliters of peripheral blood were drawn from each donor into EDTA-treated tubes. Samples each yielded at least 6 micrograms of total RNA. Primers used in a second PCR of about 6 to 11 cycles were a sample-barcoded 5' primer and a J-beta primer mix. Every cDNA was tagged by a template-switch adaptor with 12 random nucleotides. TCRdb itself ran the 5' RACE reads through MiXCR, one entry per CDR3 protein. This table has 600,000 or so distinct CDR3 sequences, around 20% appearing once. The CDR3 has 16 amino acids. The sequence came from a man in his 70s in good health. V usage is TRBV23-1 and J usage is TRBJ1-2, with TRBD1 as a possible D gene (5 bases). Being an ORF, TRBV23-1 has a function that is uncertain. The material sequenced was blood. CDR3 coding DNA: TGCGCCAGCGGTCAAACCCGTGGTGGCCTGGGGACTGGCTACACCTTC. Protein sequence: CASGQTRGGLGTGYTF.